The rows below give T cell receptor beta chains drawn from one sample of a study of CD8+ T cells in alopecia areata. Assay used: immunoSEQ multiplex PCR; TCRdb lists only in-frame clones, some missing. The data show some 95,000 clones, roughly 47% seen once. The specimen sequenced was CD4+ T cells sorted from blood. Source of these receptors: a human donor with alopecia areata. CDR3s include the opening cysteine and the closing phenylalanine or tryptophan. D genes are given only for firm matches. The size entry is marked missing in some rows and otherwise reads once, few, many or a size class.

>TRBJ2-7|TRBV29-1|TRBD1|few
CSVGTGPYEQYF
>TRBJ2-5|TRBV30|-|few
CAWSWSQETQYF
>TRBJ2-5|TRBV20-1|-|few
CSASGETQYF
>TRBJ2-3|TRBV30|TRBD2|-
CATSRAGFDTQYF
>TRBJ2-2|TRBV29-1|-|-
CSVGTNTGELFF
>TRBJ2-1|TRBV30|-|few
CAWSVRIAGDEQFF
>TRBJ2-7|TRBV28|-|-
CASSPPVSHSYEQYF
>TRBJ2-5|TRBV7-9|-|-
CASSLGAQETQYF
>TRBJ1-2|TRBV29-1|-|-
CSTSLVTSSGYTF
>TRBJ1-5|TRBV29-1|-|many
CSVEVSSNQPQHF
>TRBJ2-5|TRBV7-9|-|-
CASSLRARAETQYF
>TRBJ2-7|TRBV29-1|-|-
CSVGDARQNEQYF
>TRBJ2-7|TRBV7-2|TRBD2|-
CASSPGSGRSYSSSYEQYF
>TRBJ2-1|TRBV9|-|-
CASSVLTSDNEQFF
>TRBJ2-7|TRBV18|-|-
CASSPFVQANEQYF
>TRBJ2-7|TRBV9|TRBD1|-
CASSQGDLRKQYF
>TRBJ2-1|TRBV30|-|-
CAWRKPVQGTEQFF
>TRBJ1-6|TRBV29-1|TRBD1|-
CSVGQGPSSPLHF
>TRBJ2-4|TRBV4-1|-|few
CASSRRHVAKNIQYF
>TRBJ2-5|TRBV10-3|TRBD1|-
CAIGETGPETQYF
>TRBJ2-5|TRBV23-1|TRBD1|-
CASSHPGQGKRETQYF
>TRBJ2-2|TRBV7-9|-|few
CASSLRSRGGNTGELFF
>TRBJ1-1|TRBV10-2|-|once
CASSDLTGTEAFF
>TRBJ1-2|TRBV6-6|-|-
CASRTNRAIGGYTF
>TRBJ2-7|TRBV29-1|TRBD2|few
CSLPCSGRLEVRDPYEQYF
>TRBJ1-2|TRBV11-2|-|-
CASSFAGRDGYTF
>TRBJ1-5|TRBV29-1|-|few
CSAQISAAGPQHF
>TRBJ2-3|TRBV10-1|-|-
CAIRIDTQYF
>TRBJ2-3|TRBV5-4|TRBD2|-
CASSNARLAATDTQYF
>TRBJ2-7|TRBV5-1|-|-
CASSSWESHEQYF
>TRBJ1-1|TRBV5-1|-|-
CASSLDGGTEAFF
>TRBJ2-1|TRBV29-1|-|-
CSVEDGAGNEQFF
>TRBJ1-5|TRBV29-1|-|-
CSVSPGSNQPQHF
>TRBJ2-3|TRBV4-2|-|-
CASSQDFPDTQYF
>TRBJ2-3|TRBV30|-|-
CAWSEKSDTQYF
>TRBJ2-5|TRBV30|-|-
CAWSEVSQETQYF
>TRBJ2-5|TRBV30|-|-
CAWSKGAGPGDTQYF
>TRBJ2-7|TRBV29-1|-|few
CSVDQGPYEQYF
>TRBJ2-7|TRBV7-9|TRBD1|-
CASSPGDSRYEQYF
>TRBJ2-2|TRBV29-1|TRBD1|-
CSVVTGGTGELFF
>TRBJ2-1|TRBV29-1|-|-
CSADRAGGSYNEQFF
>TRBJ2-7|TRBV29-1|-|few
CSVETPGALQYF
>TRBJ2-4|TRBV7-2|-|-
CASSLVVGEGNIQYF
>TRBJ2-3|TRBV28|-|-
CASIPPGVNTDTQYF